This T cell receptor beta chain was documented in a study of cytomegalovirus exposure and HLA in healthy donors. Points from the study as a whole: As a later analysis showed, several of the most significant clusters appeared to be linked to common viral pathogens. Most sequenced TCRs were rare (though some public TCRs occurred in many donors). Certain indistinguishable V segments, among them TRBV6-2 and TRBV6-3, were excluded.

This clone was observed a single time. Its antigen is unidentified. This CDR3 spans 15 amino acids. V trimming: 5 bases; J trimming: 7 bases; junction bases outside the gene matches: 10. Germline lookup yields CDR1 PRHDT and CDR2 FYEKMQ (reference sequence). 13 Jbeta primers and 60 Vbeta primers were used for the PCR. Generated by immunoSEQ multiplex PCR, the TCRdb table keeps only in-frame clones and is missing some. The table includes about 150,000 clones, around 79% detected once. The chain has TRBV13 and TRBJ1-4; 7 bases fit TRBD1. Sequencing was performed on PBMCs. The sequence derives from a male donor in good health and CMV-seronegative. The CDR3 region is CASSPQGEESEKLFF. In DNA form, the CDR3 reads TGTGCCAGCAGCCCCCAGGGGGAGGAGAGTGAAAAACTGTTTTTT. Looking up the rest from reference TRBV13 and TRBJ1-4 gives the full variable domain: AAGVIQSPRHLIKEKRETATLKCYPIPRHDTVYWYQQGPGQDPQFLISFYEKMQSDKGSIPDRFSAQQFSDYHSELNMSSLELGDSALYFCASSPQGEESEKLFFGSGTQLSVL.